This T cell receptor (beta chain) was found in a study of OX40 agonist ivuxolimab in advanced cancers. Assay: immunoSEQ multiplex PCR; the TCRdb copy retains only in-frame clones and omits some. This table holds about 79,000 clones, 90% to 95% found once. The CDR3 has 14 amino acids. Per germline, CDR1 MNHNY and CDR2 SVGAGI (reference sequence). Trimming removed 0 bases at V and 11 bases at J, with 16 bases between. The V call is TRBV6-6, the J call TRBJ1-1; weak D call: TRBD1 (5 bases). The source material was CD4+ or CD8+ T cells sorted from blood, sampled in a trial of the OX40 agonist ivuxolimab. The source of this sequence is an adult with an advanced solid tumor such as melanoma, head and neck, liver or kidney cancer. The CDR3 DNA reads as TGTGCCAGCAGTTACTCGACAGTGAACTATGACGCTTTCTTT. Translating gives CASSYSTVNYDAFF.